Here is one T cell receptor (beta chain) with its context. Its cognate antigen has yet to be identified. One base away there is no much larger clone; base qualities are not given. This sample was taken from a study of blood T cell repertoires in COVID-19 (dated by TCRdb to 2018 to 2021). Background on the whole study: Samples from collaborators originated in the United States, Italy and Spain and spanned both the acute and convalescent phases of COVID-19. Sample metadata almost always included a de-identified subject ID, COVID-19 status, age in years and sex. Where available, HLA class I and class II types were taken from metadata supplied by the sample provider and were not determined by assay-based typing. Samples were obtained from the ongoing ImmuneRACE study (first 160 participants) and from about 1,300 subjects provided by 6 global collaborators. A freely available public database, intended as a resource for researchers studying the immune response to SARS-CoV-2, is where the repertoires were released. Deeply sampled blood TCRbeta repertoires from subjects exposed to, actively infected with, or recovered from COVID-19 were included in the dataset. The material from the prospective study consisted of cDNA or gDNA derived from T cells, B-cell-depleted T cells, or PBMCs.

The V and J ends are trimmed by 6 bases and 1 base, leaving 15 bases between them. The CDR3 runs 15 amino acids, cysteine and phenylalanine included. Only the CDR3 region is kept as DNA, spanning 45 bases read in frame from base 1. CDR1 MDHEN and CDR2 SYDVKM were looked up in the germline V gene. The full study reports these points: The quantity of clinical and demographic metadata differed by source and by participant and was supplied without curation.

TCRbeta CDR3 regions were amplified from genomic DNA using the immunoSEQ Assay, a bias-controlled multiplex PCR. Concerning the study's data processing: The number of nucleated cells in each sample was estimated by amplification of reference gene primers within the assay. Sequence reads were collapsed and filtered to measure the absolute abundance of every unique TCRbeta CDR3 rearrangement. For each sample, productive Simpson clonality was calculated as the square root of Simpson's diversity index over productive rearrangements. Held by TCRdb, this immuneACCESS table contains in-frame sequences only and omits some clones. Under half of the omission traces to an unresolved V gene where checked; the cause of the rest is unknown. From that table come the V and J calls and clone size; the DNA was used to work out D and trimming. The sample includes about 23,000 clones, with just over 85% observed a single time. The ten largest clones represent about 12% of the sample.

Each collaborating institution followed its own protocols to collect whole blood in K2EDTA tubes. For TCRbeta analysis, collaborators shipped samples as frozen whole blood, isolated PBMCs, or DNA extracted from either of those sample types. This TCR was sampled from a woman of 80 years or more with active or convalescent COVID-19. The V gene is TRBV28 and the J gene is TRBJ1-1, with TRBD1 as a weak D call on 5 bases. The sample was peripheral blood. CDR3 region: CASRGGGIGNTEAFF. The DNA sequence is as follows: TGTGCCAGCAGGGGGGGAGGGATTGGGAACACTGAAGCTTTCTTT.